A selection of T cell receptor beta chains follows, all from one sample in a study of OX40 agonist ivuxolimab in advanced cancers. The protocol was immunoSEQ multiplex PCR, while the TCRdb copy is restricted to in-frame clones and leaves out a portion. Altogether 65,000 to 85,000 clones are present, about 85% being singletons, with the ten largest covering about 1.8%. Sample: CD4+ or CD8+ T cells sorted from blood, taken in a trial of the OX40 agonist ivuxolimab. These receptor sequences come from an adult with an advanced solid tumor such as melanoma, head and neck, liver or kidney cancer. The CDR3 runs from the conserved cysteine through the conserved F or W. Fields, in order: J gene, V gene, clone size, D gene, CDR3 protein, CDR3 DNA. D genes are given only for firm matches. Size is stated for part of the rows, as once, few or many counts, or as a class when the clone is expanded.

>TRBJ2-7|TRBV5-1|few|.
CASSPVASYEQYF
TGCGCCAGCAGCCCCGTGGCTTCCTACGAGCAGTACTTC
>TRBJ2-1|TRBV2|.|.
CASTLNQAAEQFF
TGTGCCAGCACCCTAAACCAAGCGGCTGAGCAGTTCTTC
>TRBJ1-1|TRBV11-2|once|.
CASSQSRTEEAFF
TGTGCCAGCAGCCAAAGCCGGACAGAAGAAGCTTTCTTT
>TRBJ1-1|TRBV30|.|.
CAWQTGTQAFF
TGTGCCTGGCAAACCGGGACCCAGGCTTTCTTT
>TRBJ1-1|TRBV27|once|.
CARGAGGDTEAFF
TGTGCCAGGGGTGCCGGGGGGGACACTGAAGCTTTCTTT
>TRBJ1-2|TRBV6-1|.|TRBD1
CASGGQGAWGYTF
TGTGCCAGCGGCGGACAGGGGGCTTGGGGCTACACCTTC
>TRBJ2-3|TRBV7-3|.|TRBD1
CASSLRGTGIGFTDTQYF
TGTGCCAGCAGCTTACGGGGGACAGGGATAGGGTTCACAGATACGCAGTATTTT
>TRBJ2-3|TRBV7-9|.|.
CASSLMGVSSTDTQYF
TGTGCCAGCAGCTTAATGGGGGTTTCTAGCACAGATACGCAGTATTTT
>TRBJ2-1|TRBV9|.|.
CASSRQPRDEQFF
TGTGCCAGCAGCCGCCAACCAAGGGATGAGCAGTTCTTC
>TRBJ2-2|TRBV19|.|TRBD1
CASSIYRGTGELFF
TGTGCCAGTAGTATCTACAGGGGAACCGGGGAGCTGTTTTTT
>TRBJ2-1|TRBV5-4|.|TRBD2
CASSYILAGGMIF
TGTGCCAGCAGCTATATTCTAGCGGGAGGTATGATCTTC
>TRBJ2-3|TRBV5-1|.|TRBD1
CASSATGVDTDTQYF
TGCGCCAGCAGTGCTACAGGGGTAGACACAGATACGCAGTATTTT
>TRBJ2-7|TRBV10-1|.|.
CASSPNGRMQYF
TGCGCCAGCAGTCCGAACGGTAGAATGCAGTACTTC
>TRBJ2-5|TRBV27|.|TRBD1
CASSLGTGGETQYF
TGTGCCAGCAGTTTAGGGACAGGGGGCGAGACCCAGTACTTC
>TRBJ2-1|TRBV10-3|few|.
CAISASTGQEQFF
TGTGCCATCAGTGCCAGTACAGGGCAGGAGCAGTTCTTC
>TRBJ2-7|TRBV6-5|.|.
CASSMGTPAHEQYF
TGTGCCAGCAGTATGGGGACACCGGCCCACGAGCAGTACTTC
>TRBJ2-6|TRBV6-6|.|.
CASSTSGANVLTF
TGTGCCAGCAGTACATCTGGGGCCAACGTCCTGACTTTC
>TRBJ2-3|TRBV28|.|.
CATTTFQAQYF
TGTGCCACAACAACCTTTCAGGCGCAGTATTTT
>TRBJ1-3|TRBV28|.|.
CASSTAGRASGNTIYF
TGTGCCAGCAGTACCGCGGGGAGGGCCTCTGGAAACACCATATATTTT
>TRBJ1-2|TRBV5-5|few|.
CASSAGRVLYGYTF
TGTGCCAGCAGCGCAGGCAGGGTCCTATATGGCTACACCTTC
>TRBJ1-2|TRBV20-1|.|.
CSAAGYTF
TGCAGTGCGGCCGGCTACACCTTC
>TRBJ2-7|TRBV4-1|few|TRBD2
CASSPSITSGAPYEQYF
TGCGCCAGCAGCCCCTCCATAACTAGCGGGGCTCCCTACGAGCAGTACTTC
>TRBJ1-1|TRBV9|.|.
CASSAIIGSTEAFF
TGTGCCAGCAGCGCCATCATCGGTAGCACTGAAGCTTTCTTT
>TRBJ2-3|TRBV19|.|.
CASSPKSSTDTQYF
TGTGCCAGTAGTCCAAAGTCTAGCACAGATACGCAGTATTTT
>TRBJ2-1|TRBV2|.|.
CASRVLDEQFF
TGTGCCAGCAGGGTATTAGATGAGCAGTTCTTC
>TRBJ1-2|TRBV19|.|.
CASREDRLLGYTF
TGTGCCAGTAGAGAGGACAGACTGTTGGGCTACACCTTC
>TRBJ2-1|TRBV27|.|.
CASSSGTYNEQFF
TGTGCCAGCAGTTCCGGAACTTACAATGAGCAGTTCTTC
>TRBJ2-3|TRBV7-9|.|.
CASSLDAGTVSTDTQYF
TGTGCCAGCAGCTTGGACGCGGGGACAGTCAGCACAGATACGCAGTATTTT
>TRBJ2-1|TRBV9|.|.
CASSPDTWRGGVDEQFF
TGTGCCAGCAGCCCCGACACCTGGAGGGGCGGGGTGGATGAGCAGTTCTTC
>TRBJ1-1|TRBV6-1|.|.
CASSPQGEAFF
TGTGCCAGCAGTCCCCAGGGGGAAGCTTTCTTT
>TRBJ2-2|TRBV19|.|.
CASSPLGANTGELFF
TGTGCCAGTAGTCCCCTGGGGGCAAACACCGGGGAGCTGTTTTTT
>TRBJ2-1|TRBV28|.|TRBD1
CASKFRDRTYNEQFF
TGTGCCAGTAAATTCCGGGACAGGACATACAATGAGCAGTTCTTC
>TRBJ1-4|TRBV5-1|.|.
CASRLGQLTNEKLFF
TGCGCCAGCAGATTAGGACAGCTAACTAATGAAAAACTGTTTTTT
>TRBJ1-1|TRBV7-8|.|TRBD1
CASSVRGQGITEAFF
TGTGCCAGCAGCGTAAGGGGGCAGGGGATCACTGAAGCTTTCTTT
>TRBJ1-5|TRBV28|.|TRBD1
CASRRQGSNQPQHF
TGTGCCAGCAGGAGACAGGGAAGCAATCAGCCCCAGCATTTT
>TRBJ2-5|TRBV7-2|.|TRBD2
CASSLVRAGGSETQYF
TGTGCCAGCAGCTTAGTACGCGCCGGGGGGTCAGAGACCCAGTACTTC
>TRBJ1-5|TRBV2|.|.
CASSANRDYGNQPQHF
TGTGCCAGCAGCGCCAATCGGGACTATGGGAATCAGCCCCAGCATTTT
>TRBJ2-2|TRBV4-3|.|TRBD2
CASSPGLAEFTGELFF
TGCGCCAGCAGCCCGGGACTAGCGGAATTCACCGGGGAGCTGTTTTTT
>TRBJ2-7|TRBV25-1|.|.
CASSPLDGLGMDEQYF
TGTGCCAGCAGTCCTCTCGACGGGCTCGGGATGGACGAGCAGTACTTC
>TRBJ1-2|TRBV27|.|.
CASSLMSQGSAGYTF
TGTGCCAGCAGTTTAATGAGCCAGGGGAGTGCCGGCTACACCTTC
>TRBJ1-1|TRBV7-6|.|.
CASSSNTEAFF
TGTGCCAGCAGTTCAAACACTGAAGCTTTCTTT
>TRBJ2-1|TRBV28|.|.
CASSPWRGSYNEQFF
TGTGCCAGCAGTCCGTGGCGGGGCTCCTACAATGAGCAGTTCTTC
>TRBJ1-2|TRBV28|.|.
CASSFREGGYTF
TGTGCCAGCAGTTTTAGAGAGGGGGGCTACACCTTC
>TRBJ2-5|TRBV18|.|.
CASSPTGGGETQYF
TGTGCCAGCTCACCAACCGGAGGGGGAGAGACCCAGTACTTC
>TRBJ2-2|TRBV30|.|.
CAWSVNVRGELFF
TGTGCCTGGAGTGTAAACGTACGCGGGGAGCTGTTTTTT